A single sample is the source of the 17 T cell receptor beta chains below, sequenced in a study of cytomegalovirus exposure and HLA in healthy donors. Vbeta (60) and Jbeta (13) primers were used in the PCR. Data came from immunoSEQ multiplex PCR; TCRdb stores just in-frame clones and leaves some out. The sample carries about 130,000 clones, about 74% recorded once. Input material: PBMCs. The receptors stem from a man between 18 and 29 years old in good health and CMV-seropositive.

The genes are TRBV5-4 and TRBJ2-3; 12 nucleotides match TRBD1. Germline V gene data show CDR1 as SGHNT and CDR2 as YYREEE (reference sequence). The CDR3 runs to 16 residues. V dropped 5 bases and J dropped 4; count of bases not matched to a gene: 8. The CDR3 loop reads CASRGPGQGASDTQYF. In DNA, the CDR3 is TGTGCCAGCAGGGGGCCGGGACAGGGGGCTTCAGATACGCAGTATTTT. The variable domain in full, completed from reference TRBV5-4 and TRBJ2-3, reads ETGVTQSPTHLIKTRGQQVTLRCSSQSGHNTVSWYQQALGQGPQFIFQYYREEENGRGNFPPRFSGLQFPNYSSELNVNALELDDSALYLCASRGPGQGASDTQYFGPGTRLTVL.

V gene TRBV14 combines with J gene TRBJ2-5, with D maybe TRBD2 (7 bases). V dropped 5 bases and J dropped 4 bases, with 11 bases sitting between them. The germline V gene encodes CDR1 SGHDN and CDR2 FVKESK. The CDR3 length is 13 residues. In nucleotides, the CDR3 is TGTGCCAGCAGCAAAAGGGGGGGAGAGACCCAGTACTTC. Translated, it gives CASSKRGGETQYF.

In the case of this clone: Other DNA sequences in this sample translate to the same CDR3. V is TRBV2 and J is TRBJ1-4; D possibly corresponds to TRBD1 (6 bases). V gave up 8 bases and J gave up 11 bases, with 21 bases separating them. This CDR3 is built from 14 residues. Germline CDR1 reads SNHLY; CDR2 reads FYNNEI. The CDR3 DNA reads TGTGCCAGCGGGGGAGAACAGGGCGGTGAGAAACTGTTTTTT. Its translation: CASGGEQGGEKLFF.

This clone was counted a few times. The chain joins TRBV12-5 to TRBJ2-2, with D possibly matching TRBD2 (5 bases). The germline V and J ends were trimmed by 1 base and 5 bases, with 5 bases remaining between them. In germline, CDR1 is LGHNT, CDR2 FRNRAP. This CDR3 has 13 amino acids. The DNA for the CDR3 is TGTGCTAGTGGTTTGGCGGGAACCGGGGAGCTGTTTTTT. It encodes CASGLAGTGELFF.

This clone came up once. This chain connects TRBV2 to TRBJ2-3, with a possible D match to TRBD2 (5 bases). CDR1 SNHLY and CDR2 FYNNEI come from the germline V gene. CDR3 length: 14 amino acids. V was trimmed by 6 bases and J by 3 bases, leaving 13 bases between them. The CDR3 DNA is TGTGCCAGCAGCGACTATAGGGCGACAGATACGCAGTATTTT. Translating gives CASSDYRATDTQYF.

The genes are TRBV11-2 and TRBJ1-1; tentative D call: TRBD1 (5 bases). This CDR3 region has 14 residues. V was trimmed by 6 bases and J by 4 bases, leaving 15 bases between them. The germline gives CDR1 SGHAT, CDR2 FQNNGV. CDR3 amino acids: CASRWEAGPTEAFF. The CDR3 DNA sequence: TGTGCCAGCAGGTGGGAGGCGGGGCCCACTGAAGCTTTCTTT.

The gene calls are TRBV4-3 and TRBJ1-6; D unclear. This CDR3 spans 16 amino acids. The V end lost 4 bases, the J end lost 0 bases, and 10 bases lay between the germline ends. From germline, CDR1 is LGHNA and CDR2 YSLEER. The CDR3 nucleotides read TGCGCCAGCAGCCCTATAAGGAGCTCCTATAATTCACCCCTCCACTTT. Its protein is CASSPIRSSYNSPLHF.

The V gene is TRBV7-9, the J gene TRBJ1-1; D is undetermined. This CDR3 has 12 residues. The germline V and J ends were trimmed by 7 bases and 4 bases, with 10 bases remaining between them. Germline loops: CDR1 SEHNR, CDR2 FQNEAQ (reference sequence). In nucleotides, the CDR3 is TGTGCCAGCATGTCGGGAGGCACTGAAGCTTTCTTT. Its protein is CASMSGGTEAFF.

Details on this clone: At one boundary the junction diverges from the germline segment, which might be a read error. The chain recombines TRBV7-9 with TRBJ2-3; 12 nucleotides agree with TRBD2. The CDR3 runs 15 residues. The V gene's germline CDR1 is SEHNR and CDR2 FQNEAQ (reference sequence). The DNA for the CDR3 is TGTGCCAGCAGCCTAGCGGGAGGGGGGCCAGATACGCAGTATTTT. Protein: CASSLAGGGPDTQYF.

A single count supports this clone. The chain joins TRBV11-2 to TRBJ1-6; TRBD1 agrees at 8 bases. The CDR3 has 14 residues. Germline V gene data show CDR1 as SGHAT and CDR2 as FQNNGV. With 5 bases clipped from V and 10 bases from J, the junction kept 7 bases outside the gene matches. CDR3 coding DNA: TGTGCCAGCAGCCAGGACAGGGTTGGCTCACCCCTCCACTTT. Translating gives CASSQDRVGSPLHF.

The table lists this clone with a count of one. This sequence joins TRBV4-1 and TRBJ2-7; 9 positions agree with TRBD2. This CDR3 contains 15 residues. CDR1 MGHRA and CDR2 YSYEKL come from the germline V gene. V dropped 1 base and J dropped 2; count of bases not matched to a gene: 3. The CDR3 sequence is CASSQGLAVTYEQYF. In nucleotides, the CDR3 is TGCGCCAGCAGCCAAGGACTAGCGGTCACCTACGAGCAGTACTTC.

DNA for the CDR3: TGTGCCAGCAGATCGGGACTAGCGGGAGGGTTCTCCTACGAGCAGTACTTC. It encodes CASRSGLAGGFSYEQYF. This chain links TRBV11-2 with TRBJ2-7, with 16 bases lining up with TRBD2. Germline CDR1 is SGHAT and CDR2 is FQNNGV. V was pared by 6 bases and J by 0 bases, with 5 bases of the junction left unmatched. This CDR3 is built from 17 residues.

The chain is built from TRBV28 and TRBJ1-4, with D perhaps matching TRBD1 (6 bases). Germline V gives CDR1 MDHEN, CDR2 SYDVKM. The CDR3 consists of 14 residues. Trimming removed 6 bases from V and 5 bases from J, with 13 bases in between. DNA of the CDR3: TGTGCCAGCAGCCAAACAGGGTGGAATGAAAAACTGTTTTTT. Protein sequence: CASSQTGWNEKLFF.

CDR3 nucleotides: TGTGCCAGCAGTTTATCATCCTCCGTGGAGGGGCCTTACAATGAGCAGTTCTTC. It yields the protein CASSLSSSVEGPYNEQFF. This sequence joins TRBV27 and TRBJ2-1, with D perhaps TRBD2 (6 bases). Per the germline V gene, CDR1 is MNHEY and CDR2 is SMNVEV (reference sequence). This CDR3 has 18 residues. V was clipped by 0 bases and J by 4 bases, with 19 bases between them.

This rearrangement joins TRBV7-6 to TRBJ2-6; no firm D call. Trimming stripped 5 bases from V and 0 bases from J, with 11 bases between. Germline CDR1 reads SGHVS; CDR2 reads FNYEAQ. The CDR3 consists of 16 residues. DNA for the CDR3: TGTGCCAGCAGCGGCGAGGCGGCCTCTGGGGCCAACGTCCTGACTTTC. This translates into CASSGEAASGANVLTF.

The chain joins TRBV5-4 to TRBJ1-1; 7 positions agree with TRBD1. The CDR3 runs 15 residues. Germline trimming cut 4 bases from V and 0 bases from J; bases unmatched to any gene: 6. The germline V gene has CDR1 SGHNT and CDR2 YYREEE (reference sequence). CDR3 sequence (DNA): TGTGCCAGCAGCGGATGGACAGGTCTGAACACTGAAGCTTTCTTT. Its translation is CASSGWTGLNTEAFF.

The V and J genes are TRBV21-1 and TRBJ2-7; the table's TRBD2 call for D was not verified on the DNA. TRBV21-1 corresponds to a pseudogene. The CDR3 is 15 amino acids. CDR3 in DNA: TGTGCCAGCAGCAAAGGGGGACTAGCGAACTACGAGCAGTACTTC. It translates to CASSKGGLANYEQYF.